In its sample, the clone carrying this TCR beta chain was seen once. The data were taken from a study of CD8 T cells in Susac syndrome. Healthy donors acted as controls, with matching for age and sex. Negative isolation yielded CD8+ and CD4+ T cells; FACS enriched TEMRA cells. Per germline, CDR1 GTSNPN and CDR2 SVGIG (reference sequence). After removal of 5 bases from V and 13 bases from J, the junction contained 10 bases not matched to a gene. The length of the CDR3 is 12 residues. The RNA, about 0.45 to 1 ug, was put through reverse transcription using random hexamers. A single record per CDR3 protein comes from TCRdb applying MiXCR to the immunoSEQ multiplex PCR reads. The profile covers about 110,000 distinct CDR3 sequences, with about 96% appearing a single time and roughly 0.096% taken by the ten largest.

This chain connects TRBV30 to TRBJ1-1, with 10 bases lining up with TRBD1. Sequenced sample: CD4+ T cells from PBMCs. The source of this sequence is a human donor in good health. DNA for the CDR3: TGTGCCTGGGGACCGGGACAGGGGAGAGTTTTCTTT. Translating it yields CAWGPGQGRVFF. Together with reference TRBV30 and TRBJ1-1, the CDR3 gives the full variable domain: SQTIHQWPATLVQPVGSPLSLECTVEGTSNPNLYWYRQAAGRGLQLLFYSVGIGQISSEVPQNLSASRPQDRQFILSSKKLLLSDSGFYLCAWGPGQGRVFFGQGTRLTVV.